This TCR beta chain was retrieved from a study of cytomegalovirus exposure and HLA in healthy donors. Concerning this clone itself: An end of the junction differs from the germline gene, which may be a read error.

CDR3 size: 16 residues. CDR1 SGHTA and CDR2 FQGTGA come from the germline V gene. Primers: 60 Vbeta forward and 13 Jbeta reverse. TCRdb's table, derived via immunoSEQ multiplex PCR, lists solely in-frame clones and lacks some. The sample has 150,000 to 200,000 clones; around 80% are singletons. The sequence came from a woman aged 45-65 years in good health and CMV-seronegative. The sequenced material came from PBMCs. This chain joins TRBV7-3 and TRBJ2-2; 11 positions match TRBD2. The CDR3 DNA follows: TGTGTCAGCAGCTCGACTAGCGGGACGAACACCGGGGAGCTGTTTTTT. Protein sequence: CVSSSTSGTNTGELFF.